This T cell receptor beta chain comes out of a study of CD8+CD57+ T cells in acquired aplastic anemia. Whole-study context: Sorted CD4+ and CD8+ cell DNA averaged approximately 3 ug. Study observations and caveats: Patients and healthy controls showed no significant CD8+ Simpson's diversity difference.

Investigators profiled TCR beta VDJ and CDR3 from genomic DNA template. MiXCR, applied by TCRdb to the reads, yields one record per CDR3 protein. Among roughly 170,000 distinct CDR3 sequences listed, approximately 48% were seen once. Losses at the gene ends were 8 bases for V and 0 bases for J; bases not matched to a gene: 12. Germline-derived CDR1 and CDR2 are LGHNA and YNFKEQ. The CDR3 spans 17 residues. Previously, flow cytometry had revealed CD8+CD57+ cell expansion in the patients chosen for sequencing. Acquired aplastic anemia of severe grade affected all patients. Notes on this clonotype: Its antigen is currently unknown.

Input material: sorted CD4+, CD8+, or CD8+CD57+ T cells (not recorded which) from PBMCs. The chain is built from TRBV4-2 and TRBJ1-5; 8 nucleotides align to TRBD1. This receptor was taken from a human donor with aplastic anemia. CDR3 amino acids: CASGPGQDLDSNQPQHF. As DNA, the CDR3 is TGTGCCAGCGGACCGGGACAGGACCTCGATAGCAATCAGCCCCAGCATTTT.